The 22 T cell receptor beta chains below were found in one sample sequenced in a study of T cell responses to AZD1222 COVID-19 vaccine. Some clones are missing from TCRdb's copy, which holds only in-frame ones; the method was immunoSEQ multiplex PCR. Of roughly 150,000 clones listed, approximately 90% are singletons. Material: peripheral blood, obtained 28 days after the second AZD1222 dose. The receptors here all came from an adult who received the AZD1222 COVID-19 vaccine.

The chain recombines TRBV28 with TRBJ1-5, with unresolved D. The CDR3 contains 12 residues. V was shortened by 3 bases and J by 6 bases, with 6 bases between the two germline ends. CDR1 and CDR2 (germline): MDHEN, SYDVKM. CDR3 in DNA: TGTGCCAGCAGTTTTCGGCGTCAGCCCCAGCATTTT. It translates to CASSFRRQPQHF. Complete variable domain (other parts from reference TRBV28 and TRBJ1-5): DVKVTQSSRYLVKRTGEKVFLECVQDMDHENMFWYRQDPGLGLRLIYFSYDVKMKEKGDIPEGYSVSREKKERFSLILESASTNQTSMYLCASSFRRQPQHFGDGTRLSIL.

The chain is built from TRBV5-4 and TRBJ2-1; D remains unclear. Germline CDR1 SGHNT, CDR2 YYREEE (reference sequence). V was trimmed by 0 bases and J by 0 bases, leaving 7 bases between them. The CDR3 runs 15 residues. The CDR3 protein is CASSLGLSSYNEQFF. The CDR3 DNA is TGTGCCAGCAGCTTGGGACTCAGCTCCTACAATGAGCAGTTCTTC.

The V gene is TRBV5-1, the J gene TRBJ1-3; no definite D call. CDR1 is SGHRS and CDR2 is YFSETQ in the germline V gene. Trimming shortened V by 0 bases and J by 0 bases, and 7 bases separated the two germline ends. The CDR3 is 15 amino acids. As DNA, the CDR3 is TGCGCCAGCAGCTTGGGTCCTAGCTCTGGAAACACCATATATTTT. This sequence encodes CASSLGPSSGNTIYF.

The rearrangement uses TRBV4-3 and TRBJ1-1; the D gene is possibly TRBD1 (6 bases). The V and J ends lost 0 bases and 4 bases respectively, with 12 bases between them. CDR3 length equals 15 residues. Germline-derived CDR1 and CDR2 are LGHNA and YSLEER. The CDR3 region has the DNA TGCGCCAGCAGCCAAGACAGGGGAGACGGCACTGAAGCTTTCTTT. This gives the protein CASSQDRGDGTEAFF.

The chain couples TRBV7-2 to TRBJ2-5; D gene uncertain. The CDR3 extends over 14 amino acids. Germline V gene sequence: CDR1 SGHTA, CDR2 FQGNSA. V lost 3 bases and J lost 7, with 15 bases in between. CDR3: CASSLDSLTWTQYF. For the CDR3, the DNA is TGTGCCAGCAGCTTGGATTCTCTTACGTGGACCCAGTACTTC.

The chain uses TRBV7-8 and TRBJ1-2, with TRBD1 identical over 9 bases. This CDR3 is 16 amino acids long. The germline gives CDR1 SGHVS, CDR2 FQNEAQ. With V trimmed by 5 bases and J by 4 bases, 11 bases remained unmatched. The CDR3 loop reads CASSPGTGGGGYGYTF. The CDR3 nucleotides are TGTGCCAGCAGCCCCGGAACAGGGGGCGGAGGCTATGGCTACACCTTC.

The chain recombines TRBV7-3 with TRBJ2-3, with D possibly matching TRBD1 (5 bases). The CDR3 spans 12 residues. Per the germline V gene, CDR1 is SGHTA and CDR2 is FQGTGA. Trimming left V 4 bases short and J 7 bases short, with 9 bases between. In DNA form, the CDR3 reads TGTGCCAGCAGCTCAGCAGGGAATACGCAGTATTTT. It translates to CASSSAGNTQYF.

V is TRBV4-2 and J is TRBJ2-3; 7 bases map to TRBD1. From germline, CDR1 is LGHNA and CDR2 YNFKEQ. There are 15 residues in the CDR3. The junction had 1 base not matched to a gene; V was cut back by 0 bases and J by 1 base. CDR3 sequence reads: CASSQDGTGTDTQYF. In DNA, the CDR3 is TGTGCCAGCAGCCAAGACGGGACAGGCACAGATACGCAGTATTTT.

This clone was counted once. This chain connects TRBV18 to TRBJ1-2; perhaps TRBD1 as D (5 bases). V dropped 6 bases and J dropped 6 bases, with 14 bases sitting between them. The CDR3 length is 13 residues. Germline CDR1 and CDR2: KGHSH and LQKENI. The CDR3 is CASSPTRGDGYTF. CDR3 bases: TGTGCCAGCTCCCCGACGAGAGGGGATGGCTACACCTTC.

The genes are TRBV5-4 and TRBJ1-1; 7 bases match TRBD1. This CDR3 is 15 amino acids long. Germline loops: CDR1 SGHNT, CDR2 YYREEE (reference sequence). With V trimmed by 3 bases and J by 3 bases, 8 bases remained unmatched. In nucleotides, the CDR3 is TGTGCCAGCAGCTCCGGAGACAGGGCGGACACTGAAGCTTTCTTT. Encoded protein: CASSSGDRADTEAFF.

The rearrangement uses TRBV28 and TRBJ2-7; TRBD2 agrees at 7 bases. J lost 3 bases, V lost 6 bases, and 8 bases had no gene match. Per germline, CDR1 MDHEN and CDR2 SYDVKM. The CDR3 runs to 14 residues. This CDR3 reads CASRGGYGGYEQYF. The CDR3 bases are TGTGCCAGCAGGGGAGGGTATGGAGGCTACGAGCAGTACTTC.

CDR3 sequence: CASNPTGLLREQYF. The CDR3 DNA reads as TGTGCCAGCAACCCTACGGGACTTTTGAGGGAGCAGTACTTC. The chain links TRBV28 to TRBJ2-7, with D possibly TRBD2 on 6 matching bases. This CDR3 spans 14 amino acids. Germline V gene data show CDR1 as MDHEN and CDR2 as SYDVKM. With 7 bases removed from V and 7 bases from J, the gap between germline ends came to 20 bases.

V and J are TRBV7-8 and TRBJ2-5; maybe TRBD2 (6 bases). Looked up from germline, CDR1 is SGHVS and CDR2 is FQNEAQ. The CDR3 extends over 14 amino acids. V lost 5 bases, J lost 5 bases, and 15 bases lay in between. CDR3 loop: CASSPPLLAETQYF. In DNA, the CDR3 is TGTGCCAGCAGCCCGCCGTTGCTAGCGGAGACCCAGTACTTC.

This sequence joins TRBV10-3 and TRBJ1-6; D not resolved. Per the germline V gene, CDR1 is ENHRY and CDR2 is SYGVKD. Trimming took off 11 bases at V and 7 bases at J, with 15 bases between the two ends. This CDR3 is built from 13 residues. CDR3 coding DNA: TGTGCCTGCCGGGGTGATGCGAATTCACCCCTCCACTTT. It codes for CACRGDANSPLHF.

The chain combines TRBV19 with TRBJ1-1; no definite D call. From germline, CDR1 is LNHDA and CDR2 SQIVND (reference sequence). Trimming pared 3 bases from V and 4 bases from J, leaving 18 bases between. The CDR3 covers 16 residues. The CDR3 DNA reads as TGTGCCAGTAGTATTGATCGGGAGGGCGTCGGCACTGAAGCTTTCTTT. It translates to CASSIDREGVGTEAFF.

This clone was recorded only once. This sequence joins TRBV28 and TRBJ2-3; possibly TRBD1 or TRBD2 for D (5 bases each). The V gene's germline CDR1 is MDHEN and CDR2 SYDVKM. V shed 3 bases and J shed 5 bases, with 18 bases lying between them. The CDR3 sequence is 16 residues long. The CDR3 DNA is TGTGCCAGCAGTTTCGGAACGGAATCGGGGCAAGATACGCAGTATTTT. Translating gives CASSFGTESGQDTQYF.

The chain employs TRBV5-1 and TRBJ1-5, with unresolved D. CDR1 SGHRS and CDR2 YFSETQ come from the germline V gene. V shed 4 bases and J shed 5 bases, with 10 bases lying between them. This CDR3 has 13 residues. This CDR3 reads CASSPGPDQPQHF. The CDR3 coding sequence is TGCGCCAGCAGCCCTGGGCCCGATCAGCCCCAGCATTTT.

The V call is TRBV7-2, the J call TRBJ2-3, with 9 positions matching TRBD2. The V gene's germline CDR1 is SGHTA and CDR2 FQGNSA. The trim removed 5 bases at V and 5 bases at J, leaving 8 bases unmatched. This CDR3 spans 15 amino acids. The CDR3 here is CASSPGLAPLDTQYF. Written as DNA, the CDR3 is TGTGCCAGCAGCCCGGGACTAGCACCCTTAGATACGCAGTATTTT.

The V gene is TRBV7-2, the J gene TRBJ1-1; D is uncertain. Germline-derived CDR1 and CDR2 are SGHTA and FQGNSA. V was pared by 3 bases and J by 1 base, with 9 bases between. CDR3 size: 14 residues. CDR3 nucleotide sequence: TGTGCCAGCAGCTTGAGGATCCGGAACACTGAAGCTTTCTTT. It is translated as CASSLRIRNTEAFF.

J is TRBJ2-1 and V is TRBV5-1; TRBD1 aligns across 11 bases. The V segment lost 3 bases and the J segment 4 bases; nucleotides outside the gene matches: 9. The CDR3 is made up of 17 amino acids. Germline V gene sequence: CDR1 SGHRS, CDR2 YFSETQ. The CDR3 loop reads CASSYRGTGGFYNEQFF. CDR3 DNA sequence: TGCGCCAGCAGCTATAGGGGGACAGGGGGTTTTTACAATGAGCAGTTCTTC.

The chain carries TRBV7-9 and TRBJ1-3; tentatively, D is TRBD1 (6 bases). The CDR3 is made up of 13 amino acids. V was pared by 5 bases and J by 4 bases, with 9 bases between. CDR1 and CDR2 from the germline V gene are SEHNR and FQNEAQ (reference sequence). CDR3 sequence: CASSPGQGNTIYF. For the CDR3, the DNA is TGTGCCAGCAGCCCTGGACAGGGAAACACCATATATTTT.

The chain uses TRBV11-3 and TRBJ2-2; 13 nucleotides align to TRBD2. The J segment lost 4 bases and the V segment lost 5 bases, leaving 1 base of the junction unmatched. Germline V CDR1 and CDR2: SGHNT, YENEEA. CDR3 length equals 15 residues. CDR3 residues: CASSRLAGGTGELFF. CDR3 coding DNA: TGTGCCAGCAGCCGACTAGCGGGGGGCACCGGGGAGCTGTTTTTT.